The 18 T cell receptor beta chains in this list originate from one sample, sequenced in a study of blood T cell repertoires in COVID-19. Measured with immunoSEQ multiplex PCR; TCRdb has only the in-frame clones, and not every one. The data show over 250,000 clones, 88% seen once. The sequenced material came from peripheral blood. The receptors were gathered from a man aged 55 to 70 who had recovered from COVID-19.

The CDR3 DNA reads TGTGCCAGCAGCCAAGGTCTAGCGGGAGATACGCAGTATTTT. Residues: CASSQGLAGDTQYF. The chain combines TRBV4-2 with TRBJ2-3; 8 bases agree with TRBD2. J gave up 5 bases and V 1 base, and 2 bases lay outside the gene matches. The CDR3 is 14 residues long. The germline gives CDR1 LGHNA, CDR2 YNFKEQ.

This sequence joins TRBV5-6 and TRBJ2-1; 8 bases map to TRBD2. J lost 5 bases, V lost 7 bases, and 11 bases had no gene match. Germline CDR1 and CDR2: SGHDT and YYEEEE. The CDR3 sequence is 15 residues long. CDR3 in DNA: TGTGCCAGCCACCCGGGGTATAGCGGGGACAATGAGCAGTTCTTC. Translation gives CASHPGYSGDNEQFF. The full variable domain, rest sourced from reference TRBV5-6 and TRBJ2-1, is DAGVTQSPTHLIKTRGQQVTLRCSPKSGHDTVSWYQQALGQGPQFIFQYYEEEERQRGNFPDRFSGHQFPNYSSELNVNALLLGDSALYLCASHPGYSGDNEQFFGPGTRLTVL.

This clone has just one count. The rearrangement links TRBV27 to TRBJ1-4; perhaps TRBD1 as D (6 bases). The CDR3 consists of 18 residues. Trimming shortened V by 4 bases and J by 0 bases, and 18 bases separated the two germline ends. The germline V gene has CDR1 MNHEY and CDR2 SMNVEV (reference sequence). For the CDR3, the DNA is TGTGCCAGCAGTTCGAAGACAGGCGGTAAAGCAACTAATGAAAAACTGTTTTTT. Its protein product is CASSSKTGGKATNEKLFF.

The chain employs TRBV7-9 and TRBJ2-4, with 10 bases lining up with TRBD1. Trimming cost V 7 bases and J 1 base; bases outside gene matches: 22. CDR1 and CDR2 from the germline V gene are SEHNR and FQNEAQ (reference sequence). The CDR3 contains 21 residues. The CDR3, as DNA: TGTGCCAGCACCCCAGGGGATCGGGACAGGGGCCTGGGGCATGCCAAAAACATTCAGTACTTC. Translated: CASTPGDRDRGLGHAKNIQYF.

The chain couples TRBV7-2 to TRBJ1-1; D is possibly TRBD1 (5 bases). This CDR3 has 14 residues. V was pared by 1 base and J by 5 bases, with 11 bases between. CDR1 is SGHTA and CDR2 is FQGNSA in the germline V gene. The CDR3 coding sequence is TGTGCCAGCAGCTTAGTCCAGGGTGGAACTGAAGCTTTCTTT. Residues: CASSLVQGGTEAFF.

This sequence joins TRBV13 and TRBJ2-1, with 10 bases matching TRBD2. J was trimmed by 9 bases and V by 2 bases; bases with no gene match: 7. The germline V gene has CDR1 PRHDT and CDR2 FYEKMQ (reference sequence). This CDR3 is 15 amino acids long. The CDR3 sequence: CASSLPSSGGPEQFF. The CDR3 bases are TGTGCCAGCAGCTTACCCAGTAGCGGGGGGCCTGAGCAGTTCTTC.

V is TRBV7-2 and J is TRBJ1-5; a weak D match, TRBD1 (5 bases). The CDR3 runs to 13 residues. Germline loops: CDR1 SGHTA, CDR2 FQGNSA. Trimming stripped 5 bases from V and 4 bases from J, with 9 bases between. The CDR3 is CASSPQENQPQHF. The DNA for the CDR3 is TGTGCCAGCAGCCCACAGGAAAATCAGCCCCAGCATTTT.

The chain couples TRBV16 to TRBJ1-1, with D uncertain. Germline V gene data show CDR1 as KGHSY and CDR2 as FQNENV. The CDR3 has 16 amino acids. Trimming took 3 bases from V and 1 from J, leaving 15 bases between them. CDR3 in DNA: TGTGCCAGCAGCCAGCCCCAAGGACGGGAGAACACTGAAGCTTTCTTT. Translated, it gives CASSQPQGRENTEAFF. Drawing the rest from reference TRBV16 and TRBJ1-1, the complete variable domain is GEEVAQTPKHLVRGEGQKAKLYCAPIKGHSYVFWYQQVLKNEFKFLISFQNENVFDETGMPKERFSAKCLPNSPCSLEIQATKLEDSAVYFCASSQPQGRENTEAFFGQGTRLTVV.

The genes are TRBV19 and TRBJ1-5, with D perhaps TRBD1 (5 bases). CDR1 and CDR2 from the germline V gene are LNHDA and SQIVND (reference sequence). The CDR3 contains 16 residues. Between the trimmed V and J ends, which lost 6 bases and 4 bases, there was a span of 19 bases. The CDR3 nucleotides are TGTGCCAGTAGCCCCCCGGGGGTGGCGAGAAATCAGCCCCAGCATTTT. It translates to CASSPPGVARNQPQHF.

The rearrangement links TRBV9 to TRBJ2-1; 8 nucleotides line up with TRBD2. The CDR3 contains 16 residues. From germline, CDR1 is SGDLS and CDR2 YYNGEE. V shed 4 bases and J 6 bases; nucleotides not matched to a gene: 12. The CDR3 DNA sequence: TGTGCCAGCAGCCTCCCACTAGCGGCAGCCCTCAATGAGCAGTTCTTC. It is translated as CASSLPLAAALNEQFF. Based on the CDR3 plus reference TRBV9 and TRBJ2-1, the full variable domain is DSGVTQTPKHLITATGQRVTLRCSPRSGDLSVYWYQQSLDQGLQFLIQYYNGEERAKGNILERFSAQQFPDLHSELNLSSLELGDSALYFCASSLPLAAALNEQFFGPGTRLTVL.

This clone was seen a few times. The chain joins TRBV7-2 to TRBJ2-7; D is unclear. CDR3 length: 14 amino acids. V lost 3 bases, J lost 7 bases, and 16 bases lay in between. Germline CDR1 is SGHTA and CDR2 is FQGNSA. CDR3 DNA: TGTGCCAGCAGCTTCCAACCCCCCTTGCGTGAGCAGTACTTC. Its protein is CASSFQPPLREQYF.

The chain has TRBV2 and TRBJ2-1; 12 bases fit TRBD2. The J segment lost 9 bases and the V segment lost 5 bases, leaving 8 bases of the junction unmatched. CDR1 is SNHLY and CDR2 is FYNNEI in the germline V gene. The CDR3 is made up of 15 amino acids. Here the CDR3 DNA reads TGTGCCAGCAGTCCGGCTAGCGGGGGGGTAAGTGAGCAGTTCTTC. This encodes CASSPASGGVSEQFF.

The chain employs TRBV6-2 or TRBV6-3 and TRBJ1-1, with 8 bases matching TRBD1. Trimming at V came to 5 bases and at J to 5 bases, leaving 10 bases not matched to a gene. The germline V gene encodes CDR1 MNHEY and CDR2 SVGEGT. CDR3 length: 15 residues. The CDR3 DNA reads TGTGCCAGCAGTCCCCGGACAGGGAAGGGTACTGAAGCTTTCTTT. Encoded protein: CASSPRTGKGTEAFF.

The chain combines TRBV24-1 with TRBJ1-1, with D possibly being TRBD1 (5 bases). This CDR3 comprises 12 residues. Germline CDR1 and CDR2: KGHDR and SFDVKD. Deletions cut 2 bases from V and 11 bases from J, with 11 bases between. CDR3 protein: CATSDSGAGAFF. DNA for the CDR3: TGTGCCACCAGTGATTCCGGGGCGGGGGCTTTCTTT.

V usage is TRBV25-1 and J usage is TRBJ2-5, with D unclear. The CDR3 runs 13 residues. Germline values: CDR1 MGHDK, CDR2 SYGVNS. The V and J ends lost 4 bases and 5 bases respectively, with 11 bases between them. The CDR3 sequence is CASSARYFETQYF. DNA for the CDR3: TGTGCCAGCAGTGCCCGCTACTTTGAGACCCAGTACTTC.

The chain joins TRBV24-1 to TRBJ1-4; D uncertain. Germline CDR1 and CDR2: KGHDR and SFDVKD. Trimming removed 3 bases at V and 10 bases at J, with 8 bases between. The CDR3 has 12 amino acids. DNA for the CDR3: TGTGCCACCAGTGATCAGGCAGGAAAACTGTTTTTT. Protein sequence: CATSDQAGKLFF.

The rearrangement uses TRBV2 and TRBJ2-3, with 8 bases that match TRBD1. This CDR3 has 14 amino acids. V lost 8 bases, J lost 1 base, and 5 bases stayed unmatched. CDR1 SNHLY and CDR2 FYNNEI come from the germline V gene. The CDR3 nucleotides are TGTGCCAGCGGACAGGGATCTCGCACAGATACGCAGTATTTT. It codes for CASGQGSRTDTQYF. Supplemented by reference TRBV2 and TRBJ2-3, the full variable domain reads EPEVTQTPSHQVTQMGQEVILRCVPISNHLYFYWYRQILGQKVEFLVSFYNNEISEKSEIFDDQFSVERPDGSNFTLKIRSTKLEDSAMYFCASGQGSRTDTQYFGPGTRLTVL.

The genes are TRBV5-6 and TRBJ1-2, with 7 positions matching TRBD1. The trim removed 8 bases at V and 6 bases at J, leaving 16 bases unmatched. CDR3 size: 15 residues. The germline gives CDR1 SGHDT, CDR2 YYEEEE. The CDR3 region is CASTSSRQGINGYTF. The CDR3 DNA follows: TGTGCCAGTACATCTTCAAGACAGGGTATTAATGGCTACACCTTC.